This TCR beta chain was profiled in a study of OX40 agonist ivuxolimab in advanced cancers. In terms of the full investigation: The costimulatory receptor OX40 (CD134) was targeted by ivuxolimab, a fully human IgG2 agonistic monoclonal antibody. Intravenous ivuxolimab was administered to patients every 2 weeks at six dose levels: 0.01, 0.1, 0.3, 1.5, 3 and 10 mg/kg. Among the approximately 54 dose-escalation patients, about 20 had hepatocellular carcinoma, 15 melanoma, 9 renal cell carcinoma and 9 head and neck cancer. The dose-escalation cohort was approximately 83% male with a mean age of approximately 59 years, ranging from about 23 to 85. Prior anti-PD-1, anti-PD-L1 or anti-CTLA-4 therapy was permitted, and about 40% of dose-escalation patients had received checkpoint inhibitors. Three dose-escalation patients achieved partial responses, one with hepatocellular carcinoma and two with cutaneous melanoma. The point of sequencing TCRbeta in the periphery was to test whether ivuxolimab changed TCR sequence diversity and drove clonal T-cell expansion. The monotherapy dose-escalation portion (N ≈ 52 patients) of the phase I ivuxolimab trial is reported in the paper. The paper as a whole reports these results and caveats: In partial responders in the 0.1-3.0 mg/kg groups, normalized peripheral clonal expansion was found to be among the lowest, especially among CD8+ T cells. Which antigens the clonally expanded peripheral T cells were specific for was not determined. Low levels of normalized T-cell clonal expansion were also shown by some nonresponding patients. At doses of 0.1 to 3.0 mg/kg, clonal expansion of both CD4+ and CD8+ blood T cells was observed from baseline to week 6. After ivuxolimab, expanded clones were on average more numerous among CD8+ T cells than among CD4+ T cells.

For sequencing of the TCRbeta CDR3 region, genomic DNA was extracted from the sorted cells. TCRbeta CDR3 regions were sequenced using the immunoSEQ Assay. TCRdb obtained this table from immuneACCESS and retained in-frame rearrangements with V and J assigned. These tables miss some clones; where compared with another copy, unresolved V genes account for less than half of the shortfall, and the remainder is unexplained. This sample has tens of thousands of clones in its table, and around 84% of those were observed once. The ten top clones hold about 4.5% of the sample. As regards this clone: There is no known antigen for this receptor. No per-base quality is available; no much larger clone lies one base away.

Patients with a history of autoimmune disease or receiving systemic immunosuppression were excluded from the trial. Peripheral blood for TCR sequencing was drawn from every dose cohort at baseline, at cycle 4 day 1 and at cycle 7 day 1. The samples were taken from a phase I, first-in-human, multicenter, open-label dose-escalation trial of ivuxolimab. Adults with locally advanced or metastatic melanoma, renal cell, hepatocellular, or head and neck squamous cell carcinoma were enrolled in the trial. Before TCR sequencing, CD4+ and CD8+ T cells were separately sorted from peripheral blood. V lost 6 bases and J lost 6 bases; the stretch between them is 18 bases long. The CDR3 runs 15 residues from the cysteine to the phenylalanine. Only the CDR3 part of the read is kept: 45 bases, read in frame from the first base. CDR1 and CDR2 are read off the germline V gene as SGDLS and YYNGEE.

The receptor chain draws on TRBV9 and TRBJ2-2; a tentative D call is TRBD2 (5 bases match). This TCR was recovered from an adult with an advanced solid tumor such as melanoma, head and neck, liver or kidney cancer. This material consisted of CD4+ or CD8+ T cells sorted from blood, taken in a trial of the OX40 agonist ivuxolimab. The DNA sequence follows: TGTGCCAGCAAGGAGGAAGGGCCCATACCCGGGGAGCTGTTTTTT. Its coded protein is CASKEEGPIPGELFF.